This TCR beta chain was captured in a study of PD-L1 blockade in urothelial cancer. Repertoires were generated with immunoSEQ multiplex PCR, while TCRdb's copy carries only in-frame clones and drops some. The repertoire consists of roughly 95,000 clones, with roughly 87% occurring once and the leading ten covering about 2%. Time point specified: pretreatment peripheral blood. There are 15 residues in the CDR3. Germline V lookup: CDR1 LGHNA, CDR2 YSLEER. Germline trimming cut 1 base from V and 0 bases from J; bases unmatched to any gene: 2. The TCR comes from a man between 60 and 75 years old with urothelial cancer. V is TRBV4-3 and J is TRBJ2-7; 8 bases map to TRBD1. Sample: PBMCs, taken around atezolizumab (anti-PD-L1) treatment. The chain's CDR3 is CASSQAGTGSYEQYF. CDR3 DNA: TGCGCCAGCAGCCAAGCGGGGACAGGCTCCTACGAGCAGTACTTC.